This T cell receptor beta chain came from a study of blood T cell repertoires in COVID-19. Study background: Both acute and convalescent COVID-19 samples were obtained from the United States, Italy and Spain. Sample material is recorded as cDNA or gDNA derived from T cells, B-cell-depleted T cells, or PBMCs.

Per the original data handling: By means of reference gene primer amplification, nucleated cell counts were estimated. Some clones are missing from TCRdb's copy, which holds only in-frame ones; the method was immunoSEQ multiplex PCR. Clonal size and the V and J genes are those of that table, whereas D and trimming came from the DNA. The sample comprises about 110,000 clones, over 75% of which are singletons, and roughly 6.5% rests with the top ten. This clonotype was sampled from a woman aged 45-65 years with acute or convalescent COVID-19. Source material: peripheral blood.

CDR3 region: CASSELGTEGKARQYF. CDR3 nucleotide sequence: TGTGCCAGCAGCGAACTTGGGACAGAGGGGAAGGCTAGGCAGTATTTT. This chain uses TRBV11-1 with TRBJ2-3, with 7 bases fitting TRBD1. In germline, CDR1 is SGHAT, CDR2 FQDESV (reference sequence). CDR3 size: 16 residues. J lost 11 bases, V lost 5 bases, and 19 bases had no gene match.